This TCR beta chain came from a study of blood T cell repertoires in COVID-19. Study-wide context: The United States, Italy and Spain supplied acute and convalescent COVID-19 samples. Sources were T cells, B-cell-depleted T cells, or PBMCs; the material itself was cDNA or gDNA.

In the study's own analysis: Reference gene primer amplification gave nucleated cell count estimates. The assay was immunoSEQ multiplex PCR, and TCRdb's table has in-frame clones only and misses some. D and trimming were read from the DNA, whereas the V and J calls and clone size are those reported in that table. Among hundreds of thousands of clones, 65% to 90% were seen once, and the ten largest hold around 6.9%. Germline V gene sequence: CDR1 GTSNPN, CDR2 SVGIG (reference sequence). The CDR3 sequence is 18 residues long. With 3 bases clipped from V and 5 bases from J, the junction kept 15 bases outside the gene matches.

Sequencing was performed on peripheral blood. J is TRBJ2-5 and V is TRBV30, with 13 bases aligning to TRBD2. The clonotype originates from a human donor in a cohort sampled during active COVID-19. CDR3 sequence (DNA): TGTGCCTGGAGCCGAGACCTCCCGGGACTAGCGGGGCGGGAGACCCAGTACTTC. The encoded protein is CAWSRDLPGLAGRETQYF. Looking up the rest from reference TRBV30 and TRBJ2-5 gives the full variable domain: SQTIHQWPATLVQPVGSPLSLECTVEGTSNPNLYWYRQAAGRGLQLLFYSVGIGQISSEVPQNLSASRPQDRQFILSSKKLLLSDSGFYLCAWSRDLPGLAGRETQYFGPGTRLLVL.